The present TCR beta chain was sequenced within a study of blood T cell repertoires in COVID-19. Overall study: The cDNA or gDNA used as material had been derived from T cells, B-cell-depleted T cells, or PBMCs.

The protocol was immunoSEQ multiplex PCR, while the TCRdb copy is restricted to in-frame clones and leaves out a portion. This table has some 130,000 clones, 80% to 90% appearing once. V was pared by 5 bases and J by 2 bases, with 10 bases of the junction left unmatched. Germline V gene data show CDR1 as SNHLY and CDR2 as FYNNEI. The CDR3 is 16 amino acids. Material: peripheral blood. This clonotype was sampled from a man between 60 and 75 years old with COVID-19, enrolled during active disease. The chain employs TRBV2 and TRBJ2-7, with 9 bases matching TRBD1. The CDR3 DNA follows: TGTGCCAGCAGTCAACCGGACAGGGGTATCGCCTACGAGCAGTACTTC. Protein: CASSQPDRGIAYEQYF.